This T cell receptor beta chain was sequenced during a study of blood T cell repertoires in COVID-19. On the study more broadly: Sites across the United States, Italy and Spain contributed samples from acute and convalescent COVID-19. The cDNA or gDNA used as material had been derived from T cells, B-cell-depleted T cells, or PBMCs.

As originally analysed: Quantification of nucleated cells was approximated via reference gene primer amplification. Data came from immunoSEQ multiplex PCR; TCRdb stores just in-frame clones and leaves some out. V, J and clone size reflect that table, while D and trimming were determined from the DNA. The sample comprises roughly 250,000 clones, about 87% of which are singletons, and 2.6% rests with the top ten. CDR1 is SGHVS, CDR2 FQNEAQ, per germline. This CDR3 comprises 15 residues. V gave up 6 bases and J gave up 4 bases; unmatched junction bases: 9. Participant ages covered roughly 18 to 89 years across around 25 US areas.

Source material: PBMCs or T cells enriched from blood (not recorded which). V is TRBV7-8 and J is TRBJ1-3; 7 bases are shared with TRBD1. This receptor was taken from a woman in her twenties or thirties with acute COVID-19. The CDR3 bases are TGTGCCAGCAGATCGACAGGGATGTTAGGAAACACCATATATTTT. Encoded protein: CASRSTGMLGNTIYF. The variable domain in full, completed from reference TRBV7-8 and TRBJ1-3, reads GAGVSQSPRYKVAKRGQDVALRCDPISGHVSLFWYQQALGQGPEFLTYFQNEAQLDKSGLPSDRFFAERPEGSVSTLKIQRTQQEDSAVYLCASRSTGMLGNTIYFGEGSWLTVV.